This T cell receptor beta chain derives from a study of blood T cell repertoires in COVID-19. CDR3 length equals 16 residues. Germline-derived CDR1 and CDR2 are SGHAT and FQNNGV. V shed 5 bases, J shed 2 bases, and the junction held 11 bases outside the gene matches. Profiled with immunoSEQ multiplex PCR; TCRdb holds only in-frame clones, not every one. The sample holds under 140,000 clones, about four fifths seen once. This rearrangement joins TRBV11-2 to TRBJ2-7; 8 positions match TRBD1. The sequence was collected from a woman aged 55-70 years with acute or convalescent COVID-19. The specimen was peripheral blood. CDR3 coding DNA: TGTGCCAGCAGCGGGCGACAGGGGATCGGAACCTACGAGCAGTACTTC. It specifies CASSGRQGIGTYEQYF.